The clone carrying this T cell receptor (beta chain) was recorded once. This sample is drawn from a study of cytomegalovirus exposure and HLA in healthy donors. The PCR had 60 Vbeta and 13 Jbeta primers. The repertoire was sequenced with immunoSEQ multiplex PCR; TCRdb's copy has only in-frame clones and lacks some. This repertoire shows about 130,000 clones, roughly 85% found once; its top ten account for approximately 6.4%. This TCR derives from a woman aged 30 to 39 in good health and CMV-seropositive. The sequenced material came from PBMCs.

DNA for the CDR3: TGTGCCAGTAGCCCCGGGACAGGGGGCTTCGGGGCTAATGAAAAACTGTTTTTT. Translating it yields CASSPGTGGFGANEKLFF. The chain is built from TRBV19 and TRBJ1-4, with TRBD1 matching over 12 bases. The junction had 11 bases not matched to a gene; V was cut back by 6 bases and J by 3 bases. CDR3 length equals 18 residues. Looked up from germline, CDR1 is LNHDA and CDR2 is SQIVND (reference sequence).